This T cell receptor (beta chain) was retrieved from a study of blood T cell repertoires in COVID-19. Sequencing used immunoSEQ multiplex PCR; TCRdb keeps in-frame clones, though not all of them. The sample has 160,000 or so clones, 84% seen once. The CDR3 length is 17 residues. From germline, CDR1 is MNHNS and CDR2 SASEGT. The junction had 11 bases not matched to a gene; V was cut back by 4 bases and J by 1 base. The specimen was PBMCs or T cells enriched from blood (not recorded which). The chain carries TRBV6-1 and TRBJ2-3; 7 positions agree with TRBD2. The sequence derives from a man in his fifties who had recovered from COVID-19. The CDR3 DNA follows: TGTGCCAGCAGTGGTACCCCGAGCGGGGTGGGCACAGATACGCAGTATTTT. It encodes CASSGTPSGVGTDTQYF.